This T cell receptor beta chain was captured by sequencing in a study of T cell changes during pregnancy in multiple sclerosis. Repertoires were generated with immunoSEQ multiplex PCR, while TCRdb's copy carries only in-frame clones and drops some. The sample includes tens of thousands of clones, about 94% of them seen just once. Germline V gene sequence: CDR1 SGHNT, CDR2 YYREEE (reference sequence). V shed 4 bases and J 4 bases; nucleotides not matched to a gene: 9. The CDR3 runs to 18 residues. Sequences were derived from CD4+ T cells from peripheral blood mononuclear cells, sampled before pregnancy. The receptor comes from a female donor with multiple sclerosis, enrolled in a pregnancy study. This chain uses TRBV5-4 with TRBJ2-2; 14 nucleotides line up with TRBD2. CDR3 protein: CASSRRLAGGPVTGELFF. The CDR3 DNA sequence: TGTGCCAGCAGCCGCCGACTAGCGGGAGGGCCAGTCACCGGGGAGCTGTTTTTT.